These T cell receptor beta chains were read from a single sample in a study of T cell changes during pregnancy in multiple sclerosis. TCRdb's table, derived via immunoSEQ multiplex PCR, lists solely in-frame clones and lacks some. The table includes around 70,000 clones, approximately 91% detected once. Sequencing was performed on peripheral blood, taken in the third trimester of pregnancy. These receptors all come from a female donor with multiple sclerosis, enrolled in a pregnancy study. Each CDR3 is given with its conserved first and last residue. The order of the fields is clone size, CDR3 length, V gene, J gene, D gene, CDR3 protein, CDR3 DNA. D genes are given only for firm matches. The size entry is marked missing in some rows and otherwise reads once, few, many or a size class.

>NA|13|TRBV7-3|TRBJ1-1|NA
CASSFQMNTEAFF
TGTGCCAGCAGCTTTCAGATGAACACTGAAGCTTTCTTT
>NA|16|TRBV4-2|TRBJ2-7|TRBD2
CASSQDGSGGSYEQYF
TGTGCCAGCAGCCAAGATGGTAGCGGGGGATCCTACGAGCAGTACTTC
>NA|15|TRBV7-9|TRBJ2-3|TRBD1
CASSPGQGSTDTQYF
TGTGCCAGCAGCCCCGGACAGGGTTCAACAGATACGCAGTATTTT
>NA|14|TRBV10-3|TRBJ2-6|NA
CAISGDSGANVLTF
TGTGCCATCAGTGGCGACTCTGGGGCCAACGTCCTGACTTTC
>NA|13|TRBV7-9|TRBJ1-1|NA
CASSSQVNTEAFF
TGTGCCAGCAGCTCACAGGTGAACACTGAAGCTTTCTTT
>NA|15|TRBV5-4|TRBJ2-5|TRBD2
CASSTGGGAKETQYF
TGTGCCAGCAGCACGGGCGGGGGGGCGAAGGAGACCCAGTACTTC
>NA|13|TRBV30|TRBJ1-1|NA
CAWSVGRYTEAFF
TGTGCCTGGAGTGTAGGGAGATACACTGAAGCTTTCTTT
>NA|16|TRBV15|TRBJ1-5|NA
CATSRDLTGRSQPQHF
TGTGCCACCAGCAGAGATTTAACAGGGCGGAGTCAGCCCCAGCATTTT
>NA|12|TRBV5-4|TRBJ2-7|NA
CASSLRGYEQYF
TGTGCCAGCAGCTTACGGGGCTACGAGCAGTACTTC
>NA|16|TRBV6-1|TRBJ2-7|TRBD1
CASSVVYDRGPYEQYF
TGTGCCAGCAGTGTGGTTTATGACAGGGGTCCTTACGAGCAGTACTTC
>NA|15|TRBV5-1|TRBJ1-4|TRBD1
CASSQLPGQIEKLFF
TGCGCCAGCAGTCAACTCCCGGGACAGATTGAAAAACTGTTTTTT
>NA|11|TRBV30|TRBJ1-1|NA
CACAVPSGAFF
TGTGCCTGCGCGGTACCCTCGGGGGCTTTCTTT
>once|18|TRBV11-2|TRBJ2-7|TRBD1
CASSPISRRTGDGYEQYF
TGTGCCAGCAGCCCAATCTCTCGGCGGACAGGGGACGGGTACGAGCAGTACTTC
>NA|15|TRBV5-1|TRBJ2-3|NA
CASSLAIDNTDTQYF
TGCGCCAGCAGCTTGGCCATAGACAACACAGATACGCAGTATTTT
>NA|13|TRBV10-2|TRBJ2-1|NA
CASTETRAEEQFF
TGCGCCAGCACTGAGACGAGAGCGGAGGAGCAGTTCTTC
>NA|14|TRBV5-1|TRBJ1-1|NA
CASSLTLQGTEAFF
TGCGCCAGCAGCTTGACACTACAGGGCACTGAAGCTTTCTTT
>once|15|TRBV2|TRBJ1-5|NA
CASSPLGRSNQPQHF
TGTGCCAGCAGTCCCCTTGGTCGGAGCAATCAGCCCCAGCATTTT
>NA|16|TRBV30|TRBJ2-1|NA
CARSRGPLSSYNEQFF
TGTGCCCGATCCAGGGGACCCCTGAGCTCCTACAATGAGCAGTTCTTC